A single T cell receptor (beta chain) is shown here with its context. Antigen unknown. Only in-frame clones appear in the TCRdb table, and some are missing; sequencing was by immunoSEQ multiplex PCR. The repertoire holds 40,000 to 55,000 clones, with around 82% as singletons. Germline assignment: CDR1 MNHEY and CDR2 SVGAGI. Trimming removed 2 bases at V and 2 bases at J, with 16 bases between. The CDR3 runs to 16 residues. The sample belongs to a study of STAT5B mutations in CD4+ large granular lymphocyte leukemia. Points from the study as a whole: Data were not HLA-matched across samples. Patient CD4-sorted repertoires stayed more clonal than healthy ones after leukemic-clone removal. TRBV06-family usage was enriched in top patient clones (8/27) versus controls (2/35). Main leukemic clonotypes were patient-specific, but roughly 25% appeared at low frequency elsewhere.

Material: CD4+ T cells from blood buffy coats. V gene TRBV6-5 combines with J gene TRBJ2-7, with D hard to call. The origin of this receptor is a human donor in good health. This chain's CDR3 is CASSYGWAVQTYEQYF. The CDR3 coding sequence is TGTGCCAGCAGTTACGGGTGGGCGGTGCAGACCTACGAGCAGTACTTC.